A selection of T cell receptor beta chains follows, all from one sample in a study of neurological immune-mediated disorders. TCRdb called the 5' RACE reads again in MiXCR, with one record for every CDR3 protein. The repertoire includes 50,000 to 60,000 distinct CDR3 sequences, about 2.5% of them detected once, and around 3% sits in the top ten. The sample comprised PBMCs. These receptors were collected from a man aged 50-60 years with multiple sclerosis. Each CDR3 is given with its conserved first and last residue. A D gene is named only where the DNA matches it firmly. Size tells how often a clone was seen (once, few, many) or the class of an expanded clone, and some rows leave it out.

many	TRBV7-2	TRBJ1-6	NA	CASSRDNSPLHF	TGTGCCAGCAGCCGAGATAATTCACCCCTCCACTTT
many	TRBV5-1	TRBJ1-1	NA	CASSRGWVNTEAFF	TGCGCCAGCAGCCGAGGGTGGGTGAACACTGAAGCTTTCTTT
many	TRBV29-1	TRBJ2-3	NA	CSVEGQGIPDTQYF	TGCAGCGTTGAAGGGCAGGGGATCCCAGATACGCAGTATTTT
few	TRBV7-8	TRBJ2-7	NA	CASSLRSGKLAYEQYF	TGTGCCAGCAGCTTACGGTCGGGAAAATTAGCCTACGAGCAGTACTTC
NA	TRBV15	TRBJ2-3	NA	CATSRDRGTQYF	TGTGCCACCAGCAGAGATCGGGGTACGCAGTATTTT
many	TRBV5-1	TRBJ2-3	NA	CASTFMTVGTDTQYF	TGCGCCAGCACCTTTATGACGGTAGGAACAGATACGCAGTATTTT
many	TRBV7-9	TRBJ2-5	NA	CASSLVGEGRLQETQYF	TGTGCCAGCAGCTTAGTAGGAGAGGGGCGGCTCCAAGAGACCCAGTACTTC
many	TRBV5-1	TRBJ2-1	TRBD2	CASSLRTSGDQFF	TGCGCCAGCAGCCTAAGGACTAGCGGGGACCAGTTCTTC
many	TRBV20-1	TRBJ2-3	NA	CSAVRLLRTDTQYF	TGCAGTGCCGTCCGACTACTTCGCACAGATACGCAGTATTTT
few	TRBV7-2	TRBJ2-7	TRBD1	CASSLTGQGAREQYF	TGTGCCAGCAGCTTAACGGGACAGGGGGCTCGCGAGCAGTACTTC
many	TRBV28	TRBJ2-3	TRBD2	CASSLVSSGGKDTQYF	TGTGCCAGCAGTTTGGTGTCTAGCGGGGGGAAAGATACGCAGTATTTT
many	TRBV7-8	TRBJ2-6	TRBD1	CASSDDRAGANVLTF	TGTGCCAGCAGCGATGACAGGGCTGGGGCCAACGTCCTGACTTTC
many	TRBV5-1	TRBJ1-3	NA	CASAGEVSGNTIYF	TGCGCCAGCGCCGGCGAGGTATCGGGAAACACCATATATTTT
medium-sized	TRBV10-3	TRBJ1-1	NA	CAIRRPQGGTEAFF	TGTGCCATCAGGAGACCTCAGGGAGGCACTGAAGCTTTCTTT
many	TRBV5-1	TRBJ2-3	NA	CASSLFPTDTQYF	TGCGCCAGCAGCTTGTTCCCTACAGATACGCAGTATTTT
many	TRBV4-3	TRBJ1-2	NA	CASSLIGETGYGYTF	TGCGCCAGCAGCTTAATTGGGGAGACGGGCTATGGCTACACCTTC
many	TRBV20-1	TRBJ2-5	NA	CSAPEGGAETQYF	TGCAGTGCCCCCGAGGGGGGGGCGGAGACCCAGTACTTC
many	TRBV7-6	TRBJ2-5	TRBD2	CASSLPWRGRSGGETQYF	TGTGCCAGCAGCTTACCTTGGCGGGGTCGGTCGGGGGGAGAGACCCAGTACTTC
many	TRBV7-8	TRBJ2-1	NA	CASSLVLRDNEQFF	TGTGCCAGCAGCTTAGTTCTGCGGGACAATGAGCAGTTCTTC
many	TRBV7-2	TRBJ2-5	NA	CASSLWSGGEETQYF	TGTGCCAGCAGCTTGTGGAGTGGAGGGGAAGAGACCCAGTACTTC
many	TRBV5-6	TRBJ2-7	TRBD1	CASSPGTGVRGQYF	TGTGCCAGCAGCCCCGGGACAGGGGTACGCGGGCAGTACTTC
many	TRBV7-7	TRBJ2-1	NA	CASSLGGFSYNEQFF	TGTGCCAGCAGCTTGGGGGGTTTCTCCTACAATGAGCAGTTCTTC
many	TRBV5-5	TRBJ1-6	TRBD1	CASSSRTSDRVVLNSPLHF	TGTGCCAGCAGCTCCCGGACCTCGGACAGGGTAGTTCTCAATTCACCCCTCCACTTT
many	TRBV3-1	TRBJ2-6	NA	CASSQAPRPGDRSGANVLTF	TGTGCCAGCAGCCAAGCCCCACGACCGGGGGATCGTTCTGGGGCCAACGTCCTGACTTTC
many	TRBV7-2	TRBJ1-1	NA	CASTEQVNTEAFF	TGTGCCAGCACCGAACAGGTCAACACTGAAGCTTTCTTT
many	TRBV7-9	TRBJ2-7	NA	CASSVTGRQSGYEQYF	TGTGCCAGCAGCGTTACAGGGAGGCAAAGTGGTTACGAGCAGTACTTC
many	TRBV7-2	TRBJ1-2	NA	CASSLPGVNYGYTF	TGTGCCAGCAGCTTACCAGGGGTCAACTATGGCTACACCTTC
many	TRBV11-2	TRBJ1-2	TRBD1	CASREQGAFGYTF	TGTGCCAGCAGGGAACAGGGGGCTTTTGGCTACACCTTC
many	TRBV2	TRBJ1-2	NA	CASSEAGAFYGYTF	TGTGCCAGCAGTGAAGCAGGGGCCTTCTATGGCTACACCTTC
many	TRBV7-2	TRBJ2-2	TRBD1	CASSRDRAVTGELFF	TGTGCCAGCAGCCGGGACAGGGCGGTCACCGGGGAGCTGTTTTTT
NA	TRBV15	TRBJ1-1	NA	CANSRKGETEAFF	TGTGCCAACAGCAGAAAGGGGGAGACTGAAGCTTTCTTT
many	TRBV2	TRBJ2-5	NA	CASSVGARETQYF	TGTGCCAGCAGTGTCGGGGCTCGAGAGACCCAGTACTTC
many	TRBV3-1	TRBJ2-7	TRBD2	CASSRTSFSYEQYF	TGTGCCAGCAGCCGGACTAGCTTCTCCTACGAGCAGTACTTC
NA	TRBV6-2/TRBV6-3	TRBJ1-1	NA	CASSYSGLNMKGGAFF	TGTGCCAGCAGTTACTCGGGACTCAATATGAAGGGGGGAGCTTTCTTT
many	TRBV7-2	TRBJ2-7	NA	CASSARLAYEQYF	TGTGCCAGCAGCGCAAGACTGGCCTACGAGCAGTACTTC
many	TRBV11-2	TRBJ2-3	NA	CASSLGFLAGGRTDTQYF	TGTGCCAGCAGCTTAGGTTTTTTGGCGGGCGGCCGCACAGATACGCAGTATTTT
many	TRBV6-5	TRBJ2-7	NA	CASSRAGGFYEQYF	TGTGCCAGCAGTCGTGCAGGGGGGTTCTACGAGCAGTACTTC
many	TRBV3-1	TRBJ2-7	TRBD1	CASSQAPPGTGAREQYF	TGTGCCAGCAGCCAAGCTCCCCCCGGGACAGGGGCTCGGGAGCAGTACTTC
many	TRBV11-2	TRBJ2-3	TRBD1	CASSQTTGADTQYF	TGTGCCAGCAGCCAAACGACAGGGGCAGATACGCAGTATTTT
many	TRBV7-2	TRBJ2-1	NA	CASSLAGPRQFF	TGTGCCAGCAGCTTAGCGGGGCCTAGGCAGTTCTTC
many	TRBV7-2	TRBJ2-4	NA	CASSLVIGGIQYF	TGTGCCAGCAGCTTAGTAATAGGTGGCATTCAGTACTTC
many	TRBV11-3	TRBJ2-7	NA	CASSPGAFYEQYF	TGTGCCAGCAGCCCCGGGGCATTCTACGAGCAGTACTTC
many	TRBV5-1	TRBJ2-5	NA	CASSLDAGAAETQYF	TGCGCCAGCAGCTTGGACGCGGGGGCTGCAGAGACCCAGTACTTC
many	TRBV9	TRBJ1-4	TRBD1	CASSVGQGGNEKLFF	TGTGCCAGCAGCGTCGGACAGGGGGGTAATGAAAAACTGTTTTTT
many	TRBV7-6	TRBJ2-7	TRBD1	CASSLSGQGLNEQYF	TGTGCCAGCAGCTTATCGGGACAGGGTTTGAACGAGCAGTACTTC
NA	TRBV3-1	TRBJ1-1	NA	CASSQPGREAFF	TGTGCCAGCAGCCAACCCGGGAGGGAAGCTTTCTTT
many	TRBV20-1	TRBJ1-5	TRBD1	CSAPDRGRNQPQHF	TGCAGTGCACCGGACAGGGGGCGGAATCAGCCCCAGCATTTT
many	TRBV3-1	TRBJ1-4	TRBD1	CASSDGSGQGVGKLFF	TGTGCCAGCAGCGATGGGAGTGGACAGGGGGTAGGAAAACTGTTTTTT
many	TRBV7-9	TRBJ2-4	NA	CASSLTLLAKNIQYF	TGTGCCAGCAGCTTGACGCTACTAGCCAAAAACATTCAGTACTTC
many	TRBV29-1	TRBJ2-3	TRBD2	CSVWTGGSTDTQYF	TGCAGCGTTTGGACGGGGGGGAGCACAGATACGCAGTATTTT
many	TRBV3-1	TRBJ2-1	TRBD2	CASSQDLAGREQFF	TGTGCCAGCAGCCAAGATCTAGCGGGGAGGGAGCAGTTCTTC
many	TRBV20-1	TRBJ1-3	NA	CSARDRGASGNTIYF	TGCAGTGCTAGAGATAGGGGCGCATCGGGAAACACCATATATTTT
many	TRBV7-2	TRBJ2-1	TRBD2	CASSLTSGGAGEQFF	TGTGCCAGCAGCTTAACTAGCGGGGGGGCGGGAGAGCAGTTCTTC